This TCR beta chain was identified in a study of blood T cell repertoires in COVID-19. From germline, CDR1 is LNHDA and CDR2 SQIVND (reference sequence). The CDR3 sequence is 15 residues long. Trimming took 6 bases from V and 0 from J, leaving 14 bases between them. Produced via immunoSEQ multiplex PCR; TCRdb's table is partial and in-frame only. The sample comprises around 250,000 clones, roughly 83% of which are singletons, and about 4.9% rests with the top ten. The V gene is TRBV19, the J gene TRBJ1-1, with a weak D call TRBD1 (6 bases). Sequenced input: peripheral blood. The source of this sequence is a man in his 60s who had recovered from COVID-19. CDR3 nucleotide sequence: TGTGCCAGTAGGACAGGAGCTATAATGAACACTGAAGCTTTCTTT. Encoded protein: CASRTGAIMNTEAFF.